These 18 T cell receptor beta chains share one sample of origin, sequenced in a study of patients and donors after allogeneic stem cell transplantation. From the RT-PCR reads, TCRdb called clonotypes with MiXCR, one entry per CDR3 protein. The repertoire includes 410,000 or so distinct CDR3 sequences, 16% of them detected once, and 7.2% sits in the top ten. Sequenced input: blood, either unsorted or a sorted T cell fraction (not recorded which). All receptors come from a human donor who was either an allogeneic HSCT recipient or a stem cell or donor lymphocyte infusion donor (not recorded which). It is not recorded whose cells these are; they may come from a transplant donor.

At least ten counts were recorded for this clonotype. This chain connects TRBV9 to TRBJ1-1, with D unresolved. V gave up 4 bases and J gave up 4 bases, with 17 bases separating them. Germline loops: CDR1 SGDLS, CDR2 YYNGEE. The CDR3 consists of 15 residues. The chain's CDR3 is CASSPRIVRGTEAFF. CDR3 nucleotides: TGTGCCAGCAGCCCCAGGATAGTCCGAGGCACTGAAGCTTTCTTT.

The chain couples TRBV7-9 to TRBJ2-1; 9 nucleotides align to TRBD1. This CDR3 is 15 amino acids long. V lost 5 bases and J lost 2; bases outside the gene matches: 4. Per the germline V gene, CDR1 is SEHNR and CDR2 is FQNEAQ (reference sequence). The CDR3 protein is CASSHGQGTYNEQFF. CDR3 sequence (DNA): TGTGCCAGCAGCCATGGACAGGGGACCTACAATGAGCAGTTCTTC.

This clonotype was detected only a few times. The chain recombines TRBV7-2 with TRBJ2-1, with a tentative D call TRBD1 (6 bases). Germline assignment: CDR1 SGHTA and CDR2 FQGNSA. This CDR3 contains 15 residues. V lost 4 bases and J lost 4, with 14 bases in between. The CDR3 DNA reads as TGTGCCAGCAGCTCAGGACAGTCCCAATACAATGAGCAGTTCTTC. Residues: CASSSGQSQYNEQFF.

The chain employs TRBV2 and TRBJ1-1, with unresolved D. Germline CDR1 and CDR2: SNHLY and FYNNEI. The CDR3 spans 11 residues. Trimming took 7 bases from V and 6 from J, leaving 9 bases between them. The DNA of the CDR3 is TGTGCCAGCAAGGAGGAAGCTGAAGCTTTCTTT. Its protein is CASKEEAEAFF.

Only a few counts were recorded for this clonotype. The chain recombines TRBV5-1 with TRBJ2-1; D unresolved. The V gene lost 0 bases and the J gene lost 0 bases, with 13 bases spanning the gap. CDR1 is SGHRS and CDR2 is YFSETQ in the germline V gene. This CDR3 spans 17 amino acids. For the CDR3, the DNA is TGCGCCAGCAGCTTGGCCGACGTGAACCGCTCCTACAATGAGCAGTTCTTC. It encodes CASSLADVNRSYNEQFF.

This clonotype was detected only a few times. The chain combines TRBV7-2 with TRBJ1-4; D is ambiguous. The germline V gene encodes CDR1 SGHTA and CDR2 FQGNSA. This CDR3 is 13 amino acids long. The ends were cut back, 2 bases at V and 6 bases at J, with 7 bases in the middle. The DNA for the CDR3 is TGTGCCAGCAGCTTACCGGGTCATGAAAAACTGTTTTTT. Translated: CASSLPGHEKLFF.

The chain uses TRBV12-3 or TRBV12-4 and TRBJ2-4; perhaps TRBD2 as D (5 bases). CDR3 size: 11 residues. V was clipped by 5 bases and J by 11 bases, with 10 bases between them. This CDR3 reads CASSRGPFQYF. In nucleotides, the CDR3 is TGTGCCAGCAGTCGCGGGCCCTTTCAGTACTTC.

The chain joins TRBV7-8 to TRBJ2-1, with D possibly TRBD2 on 6 matching bases. This CDR3 spans 15 amino acids. The germline CDR1 and CDR2 sequences are SGHVS and FQNEAQ. V was pared by 6 bases and J by 4 bases, with 16 bases between. CDR3 protein: CASRKTRLGYNEQFF. The CDR3 nucleotides read TGTGCCAGCAGGAAGACTAGATTGGGGTACAATGAGCAGTTCTTC.

This clonotype was counted between two and nine times. The rearrangement joins TRBV4-2 to TRBJ2-7; 7 nucleotides line up with TRBD2. The length of the CDR3 is 16 residues. Germline CDR1 LGHNA, CDR2 YNFKEQ. With 3 bases clipped from V and 2 bases from J, the junction kept 10 bases outside the gene matches. The CDR3 spells CASSHHPVGLAYEQYF. The CDR3 region has the DNA TGTGCCAGCAGCCACCACCCCGTCGGACTAGCCTACGAGCAGTACTTC.

V usage is TRBV4-2 and J usage is TRBJ2-3; 10 bases map to TRBD1. Germline CDR1 is LGHNA and CDR2 is YNFKEQ. The CDR3 is 18 residues long. V lost 0 bases to trimming and J lost 1 base; unmatched junction nucleotides: 7. CDR3 DNA: TGTGCCAGCAGCCAAGAGGGACAGGGGCCAGGACGCACAGATACGCAGTATTTT. It is translated as CASSQEGQGPGRTDTQYF.

V gene TRBV6-1 combines with J gene TRBJ2-2, with 9 positions matching TRBD2. Germline V lookup: CDR1 MNHNS, CDR2 SASEGT. The CDR3 is made up of 15 amino acids. The CDR3 region has the DNA TGTGCTTCAACGACTAGCGGCGCGAACACCGGGGAGCTGTTTTTT. This encodes CASTTSGANTGELFF.

This clonotype was counted at least ten times. The V call is TRBV12-3 or TRBV12-4, the J call TRBJ2-5, with a possible D match to TRBD1 (6 bases). Trimming left V 2 bases short and J 3 bases short, with 10 bases between. This CDR3 is built from 14 residues. CDR3 in amino acids: CASSLTAGEETQYF. The CDR3 bases are TGTGCCAGCAGTTTAACGGCAGGGGAAGAGACCCAGTACTTC.

This sequence joins TRBV2 and TRBJ2-1; a possible D gene is TRBD2 (6 bases). The germline V gene encodes CDR1 SNHLY and CDR2 FYNNEI. The CDR3 loop spans 14 amino acids. V gave up 8 bases and J gave up 1 base, with 12 bases separating them. The CDR3 DNA follows: TGTGCCAGCCCCGAGGAGGGTTCCTACAATGAGCAGTTCTTC. This encodes CASPEEGSYNEQFF.

The rearrangement uses TRBV29-1 and TRBJ2-3; D is unresolved. V lost 4 bases to trimming and J lost 10 bases, with 6 bases between them. CDR3 length: 9 residues. Germline CDR1 reads SQVTM; CDR2 reads ANQGSEA. The CDR3 nucleotides are TGCAGCGTTGGTAAGGCGCAGTATTTT. It codes for CSVGKAQYF.

The V and J genes are TRBV27 and TRBJ2-1; D gene uncertain. The CDR3 covers 13 residues. The V and J ends lost 3 bases and 10 bases respectively, with 13 bases between them. The germline V gene encodes CDR1 MNHEY and CDR2 SMNVEV (reference sequence). CDR3 loop: CASSLSVVGEQFF. The CDR3 DNA follows: TGTGCCAGCAGTTTGAGCGTAGTTGGGGAGCAGTTCTTC.

The V and J genes are TRBV12-3 or TRBV12-4 and TRBJ1-1; D is uncertain. The CDR3 covers 13 residues. Trimming cost V 7 bases and J 0 bases, with 9 bases left between them. CDR3 in DNA: TGTGCCAGCATCGCCAGACTGAACACTGAAGCTTTCTTT. It yields the protein CASIARLNTEAFF.

The rearrangement joins TRBV4-1 to TRBJ2-1; 10 nucleotides agree with TRBD2. Germline assignment: CDR1 MGHRA and CDR2 YSYEKL. There are 17 residues in the CDR3. J gave up 8 bases and V 6 bases, and 16 bases lay outside the gene matches. DNA of the CDR3: TGCGCCAGCAGTCTGACCCCCAGTAGCGGGGGGAAGGATGAGCAGTTCTTC. Translating gives CASSLTPSSGGKDEQFF.

This clonotype was seen a few times. The genes are TRBV27 and TRBJ1-2; 7 bases fit TRBD1. CDR1 and CDR2 (germline): MNHEY, SMNVEV (reference sequence). V shed 8 bases, J shed 4 bases, and the junction held 13 bases outside the gene matches. CDR3 length: 15 amino acids. The CDR3 protein is CASGVRGQLSYGYTF. DNA for the CDR3: TGTGCCAGCGGGGTAAGGGGGCAGTTAAGCTATGGCTACACCTTC.